Presented here are 29 T cell receptor beta chains from one specimen sequenced in a study of CD8 T cells in Susac syndrome. The RNA input was about 0.5 to 1 ug, and it was reverse transcribed with random hexamers. One entry per CDR3 protein results from TCRdb running MiXCR on the immunoSEQ multiplex PCR reads. The sample yields 50,000 to 55,000 distinct CDR3 sequences, 85% to 95% seen once. Sample: CD8+ T cells from PBMCs. Every receptor here comes from a human donor with Susac syndrome.

This clonotype has a single count. The chain is built from TRBV7-8 and TRBJ1-2; maybe TRBD1 (5 bases). Looked up from germline, CDR1 is SGHVS and CDR2 is FQNEAQ. The CDR3 length is 19 residues. Trimming took off 0 bases at V and 0 bases at J, with 20 bases between the two ends. The CDR3 reads CASSLAWPLRERANYGYTF. Written as DNA, the CDR3 is TGTGCCAGCAGCTTAGCGTGGCCTCTCAGGGAGAGAGCTAACTATGGCTACACCTTC. Together with reference TRBV7-8 and TRBJ1-2, the CDR3 gives the full variable domain: GAGVSQSPRYKVAKRGQDVALRCDPISGHVSLFWYQQALGQGPEFLTYFQNEAQLDKSGLPSDRFFAERPEGSVSTLKIQRTQQEDSAVYLCASSLAWPLRERANYGYTFGSGTRLTVV.

The chain combines TRBV15 with TRBJ2-2; tentative D call: TRBD2 (6 bases). CDR3 length: 17 residues. Trimming removed 0 bases from V and 1 base from J, with 12 bases in between. Germline V gives CDR1 LNHNV, CDR2 YYDKDF (reference sequence). CDR3 in amino acids: CATSRDRLARNTGELFF. CDR3 sequence (DNA): TGTGCCACCAGCAGAGATAGGCTAGCGAGGAACACCGGGGAGCTGTTTTTT.

The rearrangement uses TRBV25-1 and TRBJ1-3, with 8 nucleotides matching TRBD1. The germline V gene encodes CDR1 MGHDK and CDR2 SYGVNS. This CDR3 region has 12 residues. Trimming removed 9 bases from V and 4 bases from J; junction bases left unmatched: 2. CDR3 loop: CASGTGGNTIYF. The CDR3, as DNA: TGTGCCAGTGGGACAGGAGGAAACACCATATATTTT.

This rearrangement joins TRBV27 to TRBJ1-1, with D tentatively TRBD1 (5 bases). The CDR3 covers 15 residues. Looked up from germline, CDR1 is MNHEY and CDR2 is SMNVEV (reference sequence). With 1 base removed from V and 1 base from J, the gap between germline ends came to 10 bases. The CDR3 DNA reads TGTGCCAGCAGTTTATGGACCACAGGGAACACTGAAGCTTTCTTT. The encoded protein is CASSLWTTGNTEAFF.

This clonotype came up once. The chain couples TRBV12-3 or TRBV12-4 to TRBJ1-1; D possibly corresponds to TRBD1 (5 bases). This CDR3 has 14 residues. Deletions cut 10 bases from V and 11 bases from J, with 26 bases between. CDR3 in amino acids: CATAPGQGLDRAFF. As DNA, the CDR3 is TGTGCCACCGCGCCAGGCCAGGGTCTTGATCGGGCTTTCTTT.

The V call is TRBV15, the J call TRBJ2-7; 9 bases match TRBD2. Trimming cost V 8 bases and J 2 bases; bases outside gene matches: 1. The CDR3 has 12 amino acids. From germline, CDR1 is LNHNV and CDR2 YYDKDF (reference sequence). The CDR3 coding sequence is TGTGCCACCGCGGGGGGGCCCTACGAGCAGTACTTC. Translated, it gives CATAGGPYEQYF.

The genes are TRBV20-1 and TRBJ1-1; D possibly corresponds to TRBD1 (5 bases). This CDR3 region has 13 residues. V lost 4 bases and J lost 6, with 15 bases in between. Germline CDR1 is DFQATT and CDR2 is SNEGSKA (reference sequence). The CDR3 sequence is CSAIGVKRAEAFF. CDR3 nucleotide sequence: TGCAGTGCTATAGGGGTTAAGCGGGCTGAAGCTTTCTTT.

The rearrangement links TRBV6-1 to TRBJ2-5; perhaps TRBD1 as D (5 bases). CDR3 length equals 12 residues. Germline CDR1 and CDR2: MNHNS and SASEGT. Trimming pared 4 bases from V and 2 bases from J, leaving 5 bases between. The chain's CDR3 is CASSGTQETQYF. The CDR3 nucleotides read TGTGCCAGCAGTGGGACACAAGAGACCCAGTACTTC.

This sequence joins TRBV25-1 and TRBJ2-6; D gene unclear. The V gene lost 4 bases and the J gene lost 0 bases, with 7 bases spanning the gap. Germline assignment: CDR1 MGHDK and CDR2 SYGVNS. This CDR3 is 15 amino acids long. The CDR3 DNA is TGTGCCAGCAGTGTATCCATCTCTGGGGCCAACGTCCTGACTTTC. This codes for CASSVSISGANVLTF. Filled out from reference TRBV25-1 and TRBJ2-6, the complete variable domain reads EADIYQTPRYLVIGTGKKITLECSQTMGHDKMYWYQQDPGMELHLIHYSYGVNSTEKGDLSSESTVSRIRTEHFPLTLESARPSHTSQYLCASSVSISGANVLTFGAGSRLTVL.

The chain recombines TRBV5-4 with TRBJ2-1; D may be TRBD1 (6 bases). This CDR3 spans 17 amino acids. V shed 3 bases and J shed 0 bases, with 16 bases lying between them. Per germline, CDR1 SGHNT and CDR2 YYREEE (reference sequence). In DNA form, the CDR3 reads TGTGCCAGCAGCTCCGGGACATCCTTGAGCTCCTACAATGAGCAGTTCTTC. Translation gives CASSSGTSLSSYNEQFF.

The rearrangement joins TRBV27 to TRBJ2-2; TRBD1 matches 8 bases. Looked up from germline, CDR1 is MNHEY and CDR2 is SMNVEV (reference sequence). This CDR3 is built from 14 residues. V shed 2 bases, J shed 7 bases, and the junction held 3 bases outside the gene matches. CDR3 nucleotide sequence: TGTGCCAGCAGTTTAGGACAGGGAGTCGGGGAGCTGTTTTTT. Amino acid sequence: CASSLGQGVGELFF.

The J gene is TRBJ2-7, the V gene TRBV9; the match to TRBD1 covers 11 bases. This CDR3 has 16 residues. Germline V gene lookup returns CDR1 SGDLS and CDR2 YYNGEE. Germline trimming cut 2 bases from V and 2 bases from J; bases unmatched to any gene: 6. CDR3 sequence reads: CASSVKDRGRPYEQYF. CDR3 nucleotides: TGTGCCAGCAGCGTTAAGGACAGGGGGCGACCCTACGAGCAGTACTTC.

This clonotype was counted a single time. The chain is built from TRBV5-6 and TRBJ2-5; a weak D match, TRBD2 (5 bases). CDR3 size: 15 residues. CDR1 and CDR2 (germline): SGHDT, YYEEEE. V gave up 1 base and J gave up 1 base, with 11 bases separating them. CDR3: CASSLPSGSQETQYF. The CDR3 DNA sequence: TGTGCCAGCAGCTTGCCGAGCGGCTCCCAAGAGACCCAGTACTTC.

This chain links TRBV6-4 with TRBJ2-1; no clear D. V lost 0 bases and J 3 bases, leaving 3 bases between the germline ends. This CDR3 comprises 13 residues. The V gene's germline CDR1 is MRHNA and CDR2 SNTAGT. DNA of the CDR3: TGTGCCAGCAGTGACTCGGGCTACAATGAGCAGTTCTTC. Encoded protein: CASSDSGYNEQFF.

The J gene is TRBJ2-3, the V gene TRBV6-2 or TRBV6-3; 11 nucleotides agree with TRBD2. CDR1 MNHEY and CDR2 SVGEGT come from the germline V gene. The CDR3 spans 15 residues. Trimming at V came to 7 bases and at J to 2 bases, leaving 5 bases not matched to a gene. CDR3 region: CASTSGGRDTDTQYF. Written as DNA, the CDR3 is TGTGCCAGCACTAGCGGGGGGCGAGACACAGATACGCAGTATTTT.

The rearrangement uses TRBV9 and TRBJ1-1; 7 positions match TRBD1. CDR1 SGDLS and CDR2 YYNGEE come from the germline V gene. With V trimmed by 1 base and J by 4 bases, 1 base remained unmatched. The CDR3 runs 13 residues. CDR3 residues: CASSVTGATEAFF. The CDR3 DNA follows: TGTGCCAGCAGCGTAACAGGGGCCACTGAAGCTTTCTTT. Full variable domain (outside the CDR3, taken from reference TRBV9 and TRBJ1-1): DSGVTQTPKHLITATGQRVTLRCSPRSGDLSVYWYQQSLDQGLQFLIQYYNGEERAKGNILERFSAQQFPDLHSELNLSSLELGDSALYFCASSVTGATEAFFGQGTRLTVV.

The chain uses TRBV30 and TRBJ2-7, with 11 positions matching TRBD1. From germline, CDR1 is GTSNPN and CDR2 SVGIG (reference sequence). Trimming cost V 4 bases and J 2 bases; bases outside gene matches: 4. This CDR3 region has 14 residues. The CDR3 sequence: CAWNPGQGAYEQYF. The CDR3 DNA reads TGTGCCTGGAACCCGGGACAGGGGGCCTACGAGCAGTACTTC.

The chain links TRBV24-1 to TRBJ2-4; 7 positions agree with TRBD1. J lost 8 bases, V lost 4 bases, and 4 bases had no gene match. CDR1 is KGHDR, CDR2 SFDVKD, per germline. The CDR3 is 13 amino acids. CDR3: CATSETGSDIQYF. CDR3 DNA sequence: TGTGCCACCAGTGAGACAGGGTCGGACATTCAGTACTTC.

This clonotype was counted a single time. J is TRBJ2-2 and V is TRBV11-1; 12 bases are a match to TRBD2. With V trimmed by 5 bases and J by 3 bases, 4 bases remained unmatched. Germline V gene data show CDR1 as SGHAT and CDR2 as FQDESV (reference sequence). The CDR3 has 16 amino acids. The CDR3, as DNA: TGTGCCAGCAGCCCGACTAGCGGGGGATACACCGGGGAGCTGTTTTTT. Protein product: CASSPTSGGYTGELFF.

V is TRBV29-1 and J is TRBJ1-2; 9 nucleotides align to TRBD1. Germline V gene sequence: CDR1 SQVTM, CDR2 ANQGSEA. Unmatched junction bases numbered 7, after V lost 5 bases and J lost 6 bases. The CDR3 spans 13 residues. For the CDR3, the DNA is TGCAGCGTTCGAGGGACAGGGCGGGATGGCTACACCTTC. As protein: CSVRGTGRDGYTF.

The rearrangement uses TRBV7-3 and TRBJ2-7; 9 bases match TRBD2. The junction had 7 bases not matched to a gene; V was cut back by 5 bases and J by 5 bases. Germline values: CDR1 SGHTA, CDR2 FQGTGA. The CDR3 consists of 14 residues. The CDR3: CASSPRGGLDEQYF. CDR3 DNA: TGTGCCAGCAGCCCGCGGGGGGGCCTCGACGAGCAGTACTTC.

The V call is TRBV20-1, the J call TRBJ2-1; 8 bases match TRBD2. Germline-derived CDR1 and CDR2 are DFQATT and SNEGSKA (reference sequence). With 3 bases clipped from V and 7 bases from J, the junction kept 5 bases outside the gene matches. This CDR3 region has 13 residues. CDR3 DNA sequence: TGCAGTGCTAGCGGGGGGGCGAGGAATGAGCAGTTCTTC. This gives the protein CSASGGARNEQFF.

The rearrangement links TRBV12-5 to TRBJ2-5; 10 nucleotides agree with TRBD2. V dropped 6 bases and J dropped 0; count of bases not matched to a gene: 13. Per germline, CDR1 LGHNT and CDR2 FRNRAP. The CDR3 covers 18 residues. CDR3 region: CASGLPTTSGEYQETQYF. The CDR3 DNA sequence: TGTGCTAGTGGCTTACCCACAACTAGCGGGGAGTACCAAGAGACCCAGTACTTC. Based on the CDR3 plus reference TRBV12-5 and TRBJ2-5, the full variable domain is DARVTQTPRHKVTEMGQEVTMRCQPILGHNTVFWYRQTMMQGLELLAYFRNRAPLDDSGMPKDRFSAEMPDATLATLKIQPSEPRDSAVYFCASGLPTTSGEYQETQYFGPGTRLLVL.

Worth noting for this clonotype: A read error may produce the germline difference seen at one junction end. The chain links TRBV13 to TRBJ2-5, with 11 bases fitting TRBD2. Germline V gene sequence: CDR1 PRHDT, CDR2 FYEKMQ (reference sequence). CDR3 length equals 16 residues. The CDR3 is CASSGSSGGYQETQYF. The CDR3 DNA is TGCGCCAGCAGCGGATCTAGCGGGGGGTACCAAGAGACCCAGTACTTC.

The chain links TRBV29-1 to TRBJ2-5, with D possibly being TRBD1 or TRBD2 (5 bases each). The CDR3 spans 11 residues. Germline assignment: CDR1 SQVTM and CDR2 ANQGSEA. The V end lost 3 bases, the J end lost 9 bases, and 11 bases lay between the germline ends. Here the CDR3 DNA reads TGCAGCGTTGATCGGGGCGAGGCCCAGTACTTC. Translation gives CSVDRGEAQYF.

This chain links TRBV9 with TRBJ2-1; perhaps TRBD2 as D (6 bases). Germline V gene data show CDR1 as SGDLS and CDR2 as YYNGEE. The CDR3 has 18 amino acids. The V and J ends lost 3 bases and 2 bases respectively, with 21 bases between them. DNA of the CDR3: TGTGCCAGCAGCGAGGCCGTTGATAGGACTACCGCCTACAATGAGCAGTTCTTC. Encoded protein: CASSEAVDRTTAYNEQFF.

The chain joins TRBV9 to TRBJ1-2, with TRBD1 identical over 10 bases. With 3 bases clipped from V and 7 bases from J, the junction kept 9 bases outside the gene matches. The CDR3 consists of 15 residues. CDR1 is SGDLS and CDR2 is YYNGEE in the germline V gene. This CDR3 reads CASSDPDRGIGGYTF. The CDR3 DNA follows: TGTGCCAGCAGCGACCCGGACAGGGGGATAGGTGGCTACACCTTC.

The genes are TRBV12-5 and TRBJ2-5, with 7 bases fitting TRBD1. The CDR3 runs 14 residues. The V gene end was trimmed by 1 base and the J gene end by 5 bases; junction bases not matched to a gene: 4. Germline V CDR1 and CDR2: LGHNT, FRNRAP. CDR3 bases: TGTGCTAGTGGTTTGGGGACAGGCGAGGAGACCCAGTACTTC. Protein: CASGLGTGEETQYF.

V and J are TRBV7-8 and TRBJ2-2, with D possibly being TRBD2 (7 bases). Germline V CDR1 and CDR2: SGHVS, FQNEAQ. Deletions cut 2 bases from V and 7 bases from J, with 14 bases between. This CDR3 region has 15 residues. In DNA form, the CDR3 reads TGTGCCAGCAGCTTACTCGGCGGGGGCGGCGGGGAGCTGTTTTTT. Encoded protein: CASSLLGGGGGELFF.